The rows below give T cell receptor beta chains drawn from one sample of a study of beta chain features in type 1 diabetes. Assay used: immunoSEQ multiplex PCR; TCRdb lists only in-frame clones, some missing. Here the sample spans around 350,000 clones, roughly 12% being singletons. Sequenced sample: naive CD4+ T cells from blood. These receptor sequences come from a young man in good health. Both conserved end residues are part of each CDR3. D genes are given only for firm matches. Size values are once, few and many counts, or a class for expanded clones, and some rows have none.

j_call,d_call,clone_size,v_call,cdr3_nt,cdr3_aa
TRBJ1-5,-,-,TRBV7-2,TGTGCCAGCAGCTTAGTCGGGGGTAGCAATCAGCCCCAGCATTTT,CASSLVGGSNQPQHF
TRBJ2-1,TRBD2,few,TRBV6-4,TGTGCCAGCAAAGCGGGAGAATCCTACAATGAGCAGTTCTTC,CASKAGESYNEQFF
TRBJ1-2,TRBD1,few,TRBV28,TGTGCCAGCAGACCCGGGACAGGGAGGTTTACCTATGGCTACACCTTC,CASRPGTGRFTYGYTF
TRBJ2-5,TRBD2,few,TRBV11-1,TGTGCCAGCAGACCTCCTAGCGGCCAAGAGACCCAGTACTTC,CASRPPSGQETQYF
TRBJ2-7,TRBD2,-,TRBV7-2,TGTGCCAGCAGCTTGGGGGGGAGCGAGCAGTACTTC,CASSLGGSEQYF
TRBJ2-4,TRBD2,few,TRBV30,TGTGCCTGGGGACTAGCGGGACATAAAAACATTCAGTACTTC,CAWGLAGHKNIQYF
TRBJ1-5,-,-,TRBV28,TGTGCCAGCAGGCCCCTGGGGCAGTACAATCAGCCCCAGCATTTT,CASRPLGQYNQPQHF
TRBJ2-7,-,-,TRBV30,TGTGCCTGGAGTGCGGACCGAGGGAACTACGAGCAGTACTTC,CAWSADRGNYEQYF
TRBJ2-3,-,once,TRBV10-3,TGTGCCATCAGTGAGTGGAGGGGAACCACAGATACGCAGTATTTT,CAISEWRGTTDTQYF
TRBJ2-5,-,-,TRBV20-1,TGCAGTGCCATAACTCAAGAGACCCAGTACTTC,CSAITQETQYF
TRBJ2-2,-,few,TRBV29-1,TGCAGCGTTCAGGTGGCGGGCACCGGGGAGCTGTTTTTT,CSVQVAGTGELFF
TRBJ1-2,-,-,TRBV7-3,TGTGCCAGCAGCTTTAAGGGGTATGATGGCTACACCTTC,CASSFKGYDGYTF
TRBJ2-7,TRBD1,few,TRBV29-1,TGCAGCGTCCGGGACAGGAACTCCTACGAGCAGTACTTC,CSVRDRNSYEQYF
TRBJ1-5,TRBD1,-,TRBV27,TGTGCCAGCAGCGGACAGGGGTTAAGCAATCAGCCCCAGCATTTT,CASSGQGLSNQPQHF
TRBJ1-4,-,-,TRBV15,TGTGCCACCAGCAGAGACCGGGGGGGCTATGAAAAACTGTTTTTT,CATSRDRGGYEKLFF
TRBJ2-3,TRBD2,few,TRBV4-1,TGCGCCAGCAGCCAAGGGGGACTAGCGGGGTCAACAGATACGCAGTATTTT,CASSQGGLAGSTDTQYF
TRBJ2-5,-,few,TRBV7-2,TGTGCCAGCAGCTTCGACGGAGAAGAGACCCAGTACTTC,CASSFDGEETQYF
TRBJ2-5,-,-,TRBV4-2,TGTGCCAGCAGCCGAAGAGGGGCAGGGGCCACGGAGACCCAGTACTTC,CASSRRGAGATETQYF
TRBJ1-1,-,-,TRBV7-9,TGTGCCAGCAGTCCACGAGGGAACACTGAAGCTTTCTTT,CASSPRGNTEAFF
TRBJ2-7,-,-,TRBV28,TGTGCCAGCAGTTTATACAGGCACCGAAACTACGAGCAGTACTTC,CASSLYRHRNYEQYF
TRBJ2-5,TRBD1,few,TRBV7-2,TGTGCCAGCAGCGCCCCGGGCTTCAGGGACAGGTACTTC,CASSAPGFRDRYF
TRBJ2-2,TRBD1,-,TRBV9,TGTGCCAGCAGCGTAGCGACAGGGGGCCATTCCGGGGAGCTGTTTTTT,CASSVATGGHSGELFF
TRBJ2-7,-,few,TRBV5-1,TGCGCCAGCCGCTGGGACTCCACCTCCTACGAGCAGTACTTC,CASRWDSTSYEQYF
TRBJ2-2,-,-,TRBV29-1,TGCAGCGTTGTGTTTGACAGGTACACCGGGGAGCTGTTTTTT,CSVVFDRYTGELFF
TRBJ2-3,-,few,TRBV15,TGTGCCACCAGCAGAGTCTCATGGGCCACAGATACGCAGTATTTT,CATSRVSWATDTQYF
TRBJ2-7,TRBD1,-,TRBV28,TGTGCCAGCAGTTCGGCCGGGACAGGGTCACACGAGCAGTACTTC,CASSSAGTGSHEQYF
TRBJ2-7,-,-,TRBV28,TGTGCCAGCAGTAGTGGACAGAGCTACGAGCAGTACTTC,CASSSGQSYEQYF
TRBJ1-1,TRBD1,few,TRBV5-1,TGCGCCAGCAGCAGGGGACAGTACAACACTGAAGCTTTCTTT,CASSRGQYNTEAFF
TRBJ2-1,TRBD2,-,TRBV4-1,TGCGCCAGCAGCCAAGTAGGAGCGGGAAACTACAATGAGCAGTTCTTC,CASSQVGAGNYNEQFF
TRBJ1-5,-,-,TRBV7-8,TGTGCCAGCAGCCCACGGACAGTCTTCGGGGTTCAGCCCCAGCATTTT,CASSPRTVFGVQPQHF
TRBJ1-2,-,-,TRBV6-5,TGTGCCAGCAGTTTCGGCTATGGCTACACCTTC,CASSFGYGYTF
TRBJ1-5,-,-,TRBV28,TGTGCCAGCACGAGCCCCAATCAGCCCCAGCATTTT,CASTSPNQPQHF
TRBJ1-4,-,few,TRBV5-1,TGCGCCAGCTCTAGGCTCGACCGGGAAAAACTGTTTTTT,CASSRLDREKLFF
TRBJ2-3,TRBD1,few,TRBV4-1,TGCGCCAGCAGCCGCTGGACAGGACTGGGTCGGGATACGCAGTATTTT,CASSRWTGLGRDTQYF
TRBJ1-2,TRBD1,-,TRBV5-4,TGTGCCAGCAGCTGGGTAGACAGGGCTAACTATGGCTACACCTTC,CASSWVDRANYGYTF
TRBJ2-7,TRBD1,-,TRBV27,TGTGCCAGCAAACCCGCGGGACAGGCCTACGAGCAGTACTTC,CASKPAGQAYEQYF
TRBJ1-2,TRBD1,few,TRBV2,TGTGCCAGCAGTTTCTCGGACAGGACTCATGGCTACACCTTC,CASSFSDRTHGYTF
TRBJ2-7,TRBD1,few,TRBV28,TGTGCCAGCGGCCTGACAGGGAGCTCCTACGAGCAGTACTTC,CASGLTGSSYEQYF
TRBJ2-5,-,-,TRBV5-1,TGCGCCAGCAGCTTGGTCCAGGGGTGGGGTGAGACCCAGTACTTC,CASSLVQGWGETQYF
TRBJ1-2,TRBD1,few,TRBV10-3,TGTGCCATCAGGGAGGACAGGGGGCGGTTTGGCTACACCTTC,CAIREDRGRFGYTF
TRBJ2-7,-,few,TRBV28,TGTGCCAGCCGTGCTACGCGCCCGCCCTCCTACGAGCAGTACTTC,CASRATRPPSYEQYF
TRBJ1-2,-,-,TRBV18,TGTGCCAGCTCACCACCTCAGGGTTCAAACTATGGCTACACCTTC,CASSPPQGSNYGYTF
TRBJ1-4,-,-,TRBV7-2,TGTGCCAGCCGGCGGAGTCGTAATGAAAAACTGTTTTTT,CASRRSRNEKLFF
TRBJ1-1,-,-,TRBV7-2,TGTGCCAGCAGCCCCTCCACTAGCACTGAAGCTTTCTTT,CASSPSTSTEAFF
TRBJ2-1,TRBD2,few,TRBV28,TGTGCCAGCAGTGTACAGGGACTAGCGGGAGACTATGAGCAGTTCTTC,CASSVQGLAGDYEQFF
TRBJ2-6,-,-,TRBV7-2,TGTGCCAGCAGCTTAGGCGGGGCTGGGGCCAACGTCCTGACTTTC,CASSLGGAGANVLTF
TRBJ2-7,-,few,TRBV7-2,TGTGCCAGCAGCTTAGCGCCTGGCCAGGCAACACACGAGCAGTACTTC,CASSLAPGQATHEQYF
TRBJ1-5,-,-,TRBV28,TGTGCCATTGGACTCCCCGTGGGCAATCAGCCCCAGCATTTT,CAIGLPVGNQPQHF
TRBJ2-7,-,-,TRBV29-1,TGCAGCGGTGGGTTCCGGGGATCCTACGAGCAGTACTTC,CSGGFRGSYEQYF
TRBJ1-6,-,few,TRBV5-1,TGCGCCAGCAGCTTGGACAGGGACAATTCACCCCTCCACTTT,CASSLDRDNSPLHF